This TCR beta chain is from a study of T cells in Graves' hyperthyroidism and ophthalmopathy. Study results and caveats: The model identified upcoming ophthalmopathy a median approximately 6.4 months ahead of onset. Most expanded thyroid clonotypes above 0.001 recurred in blood.

This clonotype has only a few counts. Its antigen is unidentified. The source material, RNA transcripts, was used to amplify TCR beta CDR3 regions. The HTBI primer set was used in a first-round RT-PCR of the TCR CDR3. TCRdb re-called the multiplex PCR reads through MiXCR, storing one row per CDR3 protein. The profile shows fewer than 400,000 distinct CDR3 sequences, 20% to 30% of them singletons. Diagnoses rested on clinical symptoms, serum thyroxine and TRAb, thyroid ultrasound and orbital computed tomography. V lost 2 bases to trimming and J lost 3 bases, with 19 bases between them. CDR1 is SNHLY and CDR2 is FYNNEI in the germline V gene. The CDR3 is made up of 17 amino acids.

The clonotype comes from a man aged 45-65 years with Graves' hyperthyroidism. The sequencing sample was made of blood. The chain couples TRBV2 to TRBJ1-1; no firm D call. CDR3 protein: CASSEIDIGSVDTEAFF. In DNA form, the CDR3 reads TGTGCCAGCAGTGAAATAGACATAGGGAGCGTAGACACTGAAGCTTTCTTT.